The clone carrying this T cell receptor (delta chain) was seen a few times. This likely came from a read error, as a far larger clone is one base away. This sample includes further DNA sequences coding for the same CDR3. The record originates from a study of γδ T cells in repeated Plasmodium falciparum infection. Gammadelta T cells were flow-sorted from PBMC into Vgamma9/Vdelta2+ and Vdelta2-negative populations for bulk analysis. The CDR3 has 19 residues. CDR1 and CDR2 from the germline V gene are TSWWSYY and QGS. Trimming removed 0 bases at V and 5 bases at J, with 25 bases between. TCRdb ran CATT on the multiplex PCR reads. Of 90,000 to 95,000 delta-chain clones listed, approximately 0.92% are singletons.

The chain combines TRDV1 with TRDJ1; maybe TRDD3 (5 bases). The J gene comes from matching the DNA to germline here; TCRdb lacks it. The sequenced material came from gamma-delta T cells from blood. The sequence derives from a pool of human donors (malaria-infected and uninfected, not separated). The CDR3 region has the DNA TGTGCTCTTGGGGAACTAGGCTTTCTACGAACCCCTGGGATGGATAAACTCATCTTT. The encoded protein is CALGELGFLRTPGMDKLIF.